This T cell receptor (beta chain) is from a study of technical replicates of blood from several donors. The protocol was immunoSEQ multiplex PCR, while the TCRdb copy is restricted to in-frame clones and leaves out a portion. The sample shows 30,000 to 40,000 clones, 90% to 95% of them seen only once. V lost 4 bases and J 3 bases, leaving 12 bases between the germline ends. CDR1 and CDR2 from the germline V gene are SGHDN and FVKESK. The CDR3 has 14 amino acids. This chain links TRBV14 with TRBJ1-1; the D is unclear. The TCR comes from a human donor in good health. Some clones in this sample may be carry-over from other donors' samples. Sequenced material: PBMCs. The CDR3 is CASSPRGVYTEAFF. CDR3 in DNA: TGTGCCAGCAGCCCCCGGGGTGTATACACTGAAGCTTTCTTT. The whole variable domain, remainder taken from reference TRBV14 and TRBJ1-1, is EAGVTQFPSHSVIEKGQTVTLRCDPISGHDNLYWYRRVMGKEIKFLLHFVKESKQDESGMPNNRFLAERTGGTYSTLKVQPAELEDSGVYFCASSPRGVYTEAFFGQGTRLTVV.